The 13 T cell receptor beta chains listed next were all sequenced from one sample in a study of cytomegalovirus exposure and HLA in healthy donors. The PCR used 60 Vbeta and 13 Jbeta primers. Only in-frame clones appear in the TCRdb table, and some are missing; sequencing was by immunoSEQ multiplex PCR. The sample has around 170,000 clones, more than 75% seen once. The specimen sequenced was PBMCs. Receptors were obtained from a woman between 18 and 29 years old in good health and CMV-seronegative.

The chain joins TRBV7-2 to TRBJ1-4; TRBD1 matches 8 bases. The junction had 6 bases not matched to a gene; V was cut back by 3 bases and J by 3 bases. The CDR3 loop spans 16 amino acids. CDR1 and CDR2 (germline): SGHTA, FQGNSA. CDR3 DNA: TGTGCCAGCAGCTTTTACGGACAGGGAGCTAATGAAAAACTGTTTTTT. Protein sequence: CASSFYGQGANEKLFF.

Only a few counts were recorded for this clone. This rearrangement joins TRBV6-1 to TRBJ1-5; 8 nucleotides agree with TRBD1. In germline, CDR1 is MNHNS, CDR2 SASEGT. The CDR3 contains 15 residues. Unmatched junction bases numbered 5, after V lost 5 bases and J lost 2 bases. CDR3: CASSRQGRGNQPQHF. The CDR3 nucleotides are TGTGCCAGCAGTAGACAGGGGAGGGGCAATCAGCCCCAGCATTTT.

The chain recombines TRBV4-2 with TRBJ2-7; 8 bases are a match to TRBD1. Looked up from germline, CDR1 is LGHNA and CDR2 is YNFKEQ. With 4 bases clipped from V and 3 bases from J, the junction kept 8 bases outside the gene matches. This CDR3 comprises 15 residues. In DNA, the CDR3 is TGTGCCAGCAGCCCGGAGACAGGGGACCACTACGAGCAGTACTTC. Translation: CASSPETGDHYEQYF.

This chain uses TRBV7-3 with TRBJ1-4; tentative D call: TRBD1 (5 bases). Germline V gives CDR1 SGHTA, CDR2 FQGTGA. The CDR3 is 16 amino acids. Trimming took 5 bases from V and 4 from J, leaving 17 bases between them. The chain's CDR3 is CASSPTVREGNEKLFF. CDR3 nucleotides: TGTGCCAGCAGCCCAACTGTCAGGGAAGGTAATGAAAAACTGTTTTTT. Filled out from reference TRBV7-3 and TRBJ1-4, the complete variable domain reads GAGVSQTPSNKVTEKGKYVELRCDPISGHTALYWYRQSLGQGPEFLIYFQGTGAADDSGLPNDRFFAVRPEGSVSTLKIQRTERGDSAVYLCASSPTVREGNEKLFFGSGTQLSVL.

In regard to this clone: This specimen includes other DNA sequences encoding the same CDR3. CDR3 coding DNA: TGTGCCAGCAGCGTCGGGACAGCTTCTGGAAACACCATATATTTT. As protein: CASSVGTASGNTIYF. The chain is built from TRBV9 and TRBJ1-3, with 7 bases aligning to TRBD1. CDR3 size: 15 residues. V trimming: 2 bases; J trimming: 1 base; junction bases outside the gene matches: 3. Per germline, CDR1 SGDLS and CDR2 YYNGEE.

The J gene is TRBJ2-7, the V gene TRBV7-9; D is ambiguous. The V gene lost 6 bases and the J gene lost 6 bases, with 6 bases spanning the gap. Germline loops: CDR1 SEHNR, CDR2 FQNEAQ (reference sequence). This CDR3 has 10 residues. This CDR3 is CASSSLEQYF. As DNA, the CDR3 is TGTGCCAGCAGTTCTCTCGAGCAGTACTTC.

The chain uses TRBV6-5 and TRBJ2-1; 7 bases line up with TRBD2. Germline CDR1 is MNHEY and CDR2 is SVGAGI. This CDR3 spans 16 amino acids. The V gene end was trimmed by 2 bases and the J gene end by 5 bases; junction bases not matched to a gene: 9. The CDR3 DNA sequence: TGTGCCAGCAGTTACCCCAGGTTGGGGGGGGACAATGAGCAGTTCTTC. Its translation is CASSYPRLGGDNEQFF.

V gene TRBV20-1 combines with J gene TRBJ2-1; 7 bases map to TRBD2. The germline gives CDR1 DFQATT, CDR2 SNEGSKA (reference sequence). J gave up 13 bases and V 6 bases, and 6 bases lay outside the gene matches. The CDR3 sequence is 10 residues long. CDR3 residues: CSAAPGLQFF. CDR3 sequence (DNA): TGCAGTGCGGCCCCGGGACTACAGTTCTTC.

This clone appeared a few times. The chain combines TRBV27 with TRBJ2-1, with 9 bases aligning to TRBD2. V was clipped by 5 bases and J by 8 bases; unmatched bases: 7. Germline CDR1 is MNHEY and CDR2 is SMNVEV (reference sequence). CDR3 length: 14 amino acids. DNA for the CDR3: TGTGCCAGCAGTGCGGGGGGGCCCACGTATGAGCAGTTCTTC. This codes for CASSAGGPTYEQFF.

The chain is built from TRBV1 and TRBJ1-1. TRBV1 is noted as a pseudogene. The CDR3 spans 9 residues. The CDR3, as DNA: TGCACCAATAGCCCCGAAGCTTTCTTT. It specifies CTNSPEAFF.

The chain combines TRBV2 with TRBJ2-7; the match to TRBD1 covers 8 bases. This CDR3 is 13 amino acids long. V trimming: 7 bases; J trimming: 2 bases; junction bases outside the gene matches: 4. From germline, CDR1 is SNHLY and CDR2 FYNNEI. The CDR3 coding sequence is TGTGCCAGCACGGGACAGGATACCTACGAGCAGTACTTC. Its translation: CASTGQDTYEQYF. The complete variable domain, with remaining parts taken from reference TRBV2 and TRBJ2-7, reads EPEVTQTPSHQVTQMGQEVILRCVPISNHLYFYWYRQILGQKVEFLVSFYNNEISEKSEIFDDQFSVERPDGSNFTLKIRSTKLEDSAMYFCASTGQDTYEQYFGPGTRLTVT.

The rearrangement uses TRBV6-4 and TRBJ2-1; 9 bases fit TRBD2. After removal of 0 bases from V and 4 bases from J, the junction contained 7 bases not matched to a gene. This CDR3 spans 17 amino acids. From germline, CDR1 is MRHNA and CDR2 SNTAGT. CDR3 amino acids: CASSDSPTLAGYNEQFF. The CDR3 DNA follows: TGTGCCAGCAGTGACTCCCCTACGCTAGCGGGATACAATGAGCAGTTCTTC.

The gene calls are TRBV10-3 and TRBJ1-1, with 9 bases that match TRBD1. J lost 0 bases, V lost 3 bases, and 5 bases had no gene match. The CDR3 length is 16 residues. Germline CDR1 and CDR2: ENHRY and SYGVKD. The CDR3 DNA reads TGTGCCATCAGTGAAGGGACAGGGAACATGAACACTGAAGCTTTCTTT. Translation: CAISEGTGNMNTEAFF.